A single sample gave rise to the 8 T cell receptor beta chains below, sequenced in a study of read filtering for tumor transcriptome and immune sequencing. This library used roughly 430 ng RNA and molecular barcoded adaptors spanning alpha/delta and beta/gamma chains. TCRdb called the reads again in MiXCR, with one record for every CDR3 protein. Found here are nearly 60,000 distinct CDR3 sequences, about 12% of them singletons; the top ten hold roughly 16%. What was sequenced was a population of CD138-negative cells sorted from bone marrow. The receptors here all came from a donor at least 40 years old with multiple myeloma.

This clonotype has at least ten counts. The chain is built from TRBV6-5 and TRBJ2-7; 8 bases are a match to TRBD1. V was pared by 6 bases and J by 1 base, with 8 bases of the junction left unmatched. CDR3 length: 15 amino acids. CDR1 is MNHEY and CDR2 is SVGAGI in the germline V gene. The CDR3 nucleotides read TGTGCCAGCAGACTGCAGGGGGCGTTTTCCTACGAGCAGTACTTC. Translated, it gives CASRLQGAFSYEQYF.

This clonotype was seen ten or more times. The genes are TRBV6-5 and TRBJ2-2, with D possibly TRBD1 on 5 matching bases. Trimming shortened V by 2 bases and J by 6 bases, and 10 bases separated the two germline ends. Germline CDR1 and CDR2: MNHEY and SVGAGI. The CDR3 loop spans 14 amino acids. The CDR3 loop is CASSYLDSPGELFF. The CDR3, as DNA: TGTGCCAGCAGTTACCTCGACAGTCCCGGGGAGCTGTTTTTT.

This clonotype occurred a few times. The rearrangement uses TRBV7-9 and TRBJ1-5, with 8 positions matching TRBD1. The CDR3 has 14 residues. Trimming removed 5 bases from V and 5 bases from J; junction bases left unmatched: 5. Germline CDR1 is SEHNR and CDR2 is FQNEAQ (reference sequence). Here the CDR3 reads CASSQQGAHQPQHF. CDR3 DNA sequence: TGTGCCAGCAGCCAGCAGGGGGCCCATCAGCCCCAGCATTTT.

This clonotype was seen ten or more times. This chain connects TRBV29-1 to TRBJ1-1, with D possibly TRBD1 on 5 matching bases. The germline gives CDR1 SQVTM, CDR2 ANQGSEA. V was trimmed by 5 bases and J by 4 bases, leaving 14 bases between them. The CDR3 has 13 amino acids. The CDR3 DNA sequence: TGCAGCGTTCGCGGGGGAGGCGGCACTGAAGCTTTCTTT. Translating gives CSVRGGGGTEAFF.

The chain couples TRBV6-1 to TRBJ2-1, with D perhaps TRBD1 (6 bases). V lost 5 bases, J lost 6 bases, and 11 bases lay in between. CDR1 is MNHNS, CDR2 SASEGT, per germline. This CDR3 contains 13 residues. DNA of the CDR3: TGTGCCAGCAGTCCGGGACACCTCAATGAGCAGTTCTTC. Protein sequence: CASSPGHLNEQFF.

This clonotype appeared many times. V usage is TRBV5-1 and J usage is TRBJ2-4; no definite D call. The CDR3 runs 15 residues. CDR1 is SGHRS, CDR2 YFSETQ, per germline. The V end lost 4 bases, the J end lost 2 bases, and 13 bases lay between the germline ends. CDR3 sequence (DNA): TGCGCCAGCAGCGACCGTCTTCGAACCAAAAACATTCAGTACTTC. This sequence encodes CASSDRLRTKNIQYF.

This chain links TRBV11-2 with TRBJ2-3, with D perhaps given as TRBD1 or TRBD2 (5 bases each). Trimming took off 10 bases at V and 1 base at J, with 21 bases between the two ends. CDR3 length: 16 residues. Germline CDR1 is SGHAT and CDR2 is FQNNGV. The CDR3 DNA follows: TGTGCCACCGCGGACGGGACCCACTCTGGCACAGATACGCAGTATTTT. This encodes CATADGTHSGTDTQYF.

Turning to this clonotype: The conserved phenylalanine or tryptophan normally closing the CDR3 is absent here, so this likely arose from a read error. V usage is TRBV12-3 or TRBV12-4 and J usage is TRBJ2-3; TRBD2 matches at 10 bases. Trimming removed 7 bases from V and 3 bases from J; junction bases left unmatched: 7. The CDR3 sequence is 15 residues long. CDR3 sequence (DNA): TGTGCCAGCACCTTTCAAGCGGGGGGGACAGATACGCAGTATTCT. Amino acids: CASTFQAGGTDTQYS.